This T cell receptor beta chain was profiled in a study of vaccination effects on CD4 cells after COVID-19. This clone was observed once. The antigen is undetermined. With the ViraFEST assay, the study expanded antigen-specific CD4+ T cells using viral peptide pools, then sequenced them. Investigators separated out CD4+ T cells once around nine days of culture had passed. Nobody among the vaccine recipients had prior SARS-CoV-2 infection (nucleocapsid antibodies were negative). It was with roughly 9.5 IU/ml IL-2 and roughly 9.2 ug/ml peptides that around 1.9 million PBMC per well were cultured. Cultures had half their medium replaced with IL-2 medium on days 3 and 7. The study's findings and limits: The authors studied few convalescent patients and collected no early post-infection timepoints.

CDR1 and CDR2 (germline): SGHRS, YFSETQ. V shed 4 bases and J shed 5 bases, with 13 bases lying between them. This CDR3 region has 14 residues. The repertoire was sequenced with immunoSEQ multiplex PCR; TCRdb's copy has only in-frame clones and lacks some. The sample has under 30,000 clones, about 70% seen once. The TCR originated in a human donor who received a COVID-19 vaccine. Sequenced here: CD4+ T cells from PBMCs cultured with HCoV-NL63 spike peptides, sampled before COVID-19 vaccination. The chain joins TRBV5-1 to TRBJ1-3; tentative D call: TRBD1 (5 bases). The CDR3 protein is CASSPGGVRNTIYF. In DNA form, the CDR3 reads TGCGCCAGCAGCCCCGGGGGGGTGCGAAACACCATATATTTT. Supplemented by reference TRBV5-1 and TRBJ1-3, the full variable domain reads KAGVTQTPRYLIKTRGQQVTLSCSPISGHRSVSWYQQTPGQGLQFLFEYFSETQRNKGNFPGRFSGRQFSNSRSEMNVSTLELGDSALYLCASSPGGVRNTIYFGEGSWLTVV.